A single sample is the source of the 32 T cell receptor beta chains below, sequenced in a study of T cell changes during pregnancy in multiple sclerosis. Using immunoSEQ multiplex PCR, the repertoire was profiled, and TCRdb retains in-frame clones only, with some absent. Among some 50,000 clones listed, nearly 95% were seen once. Here the sequenced sample was peripheral blood, taken after pregnancy. The source of these receptors is a female donor with multiple sclerosis, enrolled in a pregnancy study.

CDR3 sequence (DNA): TGTGCCAGCTCACCACTGGAGGGCTCTGGGGCCAACGTCCTGACTTTC. Translated, it gives CASSPLEGSGANVLTF. This chain connects TRBV18 to TRBJ2-6; D is possibly TRBD2 (6 bases). In germline, CDR1 is KGHSH, CDR2 LQKENI. The CDR3 loop spans 16 amino acids. Trimming left V 1 base short and J 0 bases short, with 7 bases between. Variable domain in full (rest from reference TRBV18 and TRBJ2-6): NAGVMQNPRHLVRRRGQEARLRCSPMKGHSHVYWYRQLPEEGLKFMVYLQKENIIDESGMPKERFSAEFPKEGPSILRIQQVVRGDSAAYFCASSPLEGSGANVLTFGAGSRLTVL.

V is TRBV29-1 and J is TRBJ2-3; 9 positions agree with TRBD2. The CDR3 is 14 residues long. Germline V CDR1 and CDR2: SQVTM, ANQGSEA. J was trimmed by 2 bases and V by 6 bases; bases with no gene match: 6. Here the CDR3 reads CSVRAGGITDTQYF. CDR3 DNA sequence: TGCAGCGTCCGAGCGGGGGGAATCACAGATACGCAGTATTTT.

The chain has TRBV19 and TRBJ2-3; TRBD1 agrees at 11 bases. The CDR3 is made up of 14 amino acids. Germline assignment: CDR1 LNHDA and CDR2 SQIVND (reference sequence). V lost 5 bases, J lost 4 bases, and 2 bases stayed unmatched. The CDR3 bases are TGTGCCAGTAGTGAGGGACAGGGGGCAGATACGCAGTATTTT. Protein sequence: CASSEGQGADTQYF.

The DNA of the CDR3 is TGCGCCAGCAAGCTTGCTAGCGGGGGGAACAATGAGCAGTTCTTC. Translating gives CASKLASGGNNEQFF. The chain employs TRBV10-2 and TRBJ2-1; 11 bases are a match to TRBD2. The germline gives CDR1 WSHSY, CDR2 SAAADI. V trimming: 7 bases; J trimming: 5 bases; junction bases outside the gene matches: 7. This CDR3 spans 15 amino acids.

The chain carries TRBV4-3 and TRBJ1-1; possible D gene TRBD1, 5 bases. The CDR3 length is 14 residues. CDR1 is LGHNA, CDR2 YSLEER, per germline. V was shortened by 1 base and J by 4 bases, with 10 bases between the two germline ends. The CDR3, as DNA: TGCGCCAGCAGCCAAGTTACCAGGGCCACTGAAGCTTTCTTT. Translated, it gives CASSQVTRATEAFF.

This clone was seen a handful of times. J is TRBJ1-1 and V is TRBV15, with TRBD1 as a possible D gene (6 bases). Per the germline V gene, CDR1 is LNHNV and CDR2 is YYDKDF (reference sequence). The germline V and J ends were trimmed by 8 bases and 8 bases, with 12 bases remaining between them. The CDR3 has 11 amino acids. DNA for the CDR3: TGTGCCACCCGGGGGGCAGAGGAAGCTTTCTTT. Amino acid sequence: CATRGAEEAFF. The full variable domain, rest sourced from reference TRBV15 and TRBJ1-1, is DAMVIQNPRYQVTQFGKPVTLSCSQTLNHNVMYWYQQKSSQAPKLLFHYYDKDFNNEADTPDNFQSRRPNTSFCFLDIRSPGLGDTAMYLCATRGAEEAFFGQGTRLTVV.

The gene calls are TRBV6-6 and TRBJ2-5, with 12 bases aligning to TRBD2. CDR1 and CDR2 (germline): MNHNY, SVGAGI (reference sequence). This CDR3 region has 16 residues. V lost 5 bases, J lost 5 bases, and 9 bases stayed unmatched. The CDR3 bases are TGTGCCAGCAGTAAGCCTAGCGGGGGGGCCGGGGAGACCCAGTACTTC. Amino acids: CASSKPSGGAGETQYF.

As concerns this clone: One end of the junction fails to match germline, which may point to a read error. The V gene is TRBV2, the J gene TRBJ1-6; perhaps TRBD1 as D (5 bases). Germline CDR1 and CDR2: SNHLY and FYNNEI. There are 15 residues in the CDR3. The CDR3 is CASSNRGGYDSPLHF. CDR3 DNA sequence: TGTGCCAGCAGTAATAGGGGAGGCTATGATTCACCCCTCCACTTT.

This chain connects TRBV7-3 to TRBJ2-2, with D possibly being TRBD2 (6 bases). The V end was cut by 5 bases, the J end by 8 bases, with 9 bases between. The V gene's germline CDR1 is SGHTA and CDR2 FQGTGA. CDR3 length equals 12 residues. The CDR3 sequence is CASSLRGGELFF. The DNA for the CDR3 is TGTGCCAGCAGCCTGCGGGGAGGGGAGCTGTTTTTT.

This chain uses TRBV5-1 with TRBJ2-7; 11 bases are a match to TRBD2. The CDR3 is made up of 16 amino acids. V shed 0 bases and J 0 bases; nucleotides not matched to a gene: 2. Looked up from germline, CDR1 is SGHRS and CDR2 is YFSETQ. The CDR3 region has the DNA TGCGCCAGCAGCTTGGCCGGGACTAGCGGCTCCTACGAGCAGTACTTC. Its translation is CASSLAGTSGSYEQYF. Full variable domain (outside the CDR3, taken from reference TRBV5-1 and TRBJ2-7): KAGVTQTPRYLIKTRGQQVTLSCSPISGHRSVSWYQQTPGQGLQFLFEYFSETQRNKGNFPGRFSGRQFSNSRSEMNVSTLELGDSALYLCASSLAGTSGSYEQYFGPGTRLTVT.

The V gene is TRBV7-8, the J gene TRBJ2-7; perhaps TRBD2 as D (6 bases). The germline gives CDR1 SGHVS, CDR2 FQNEAQ. This CDR3 contains 12 residues. Trimming left V 8 bases short and J 2 bases short, with 10 bases between. CDR3 nucleotides: TGTGCCAGCGGGGGGAGAACCTACGAGCAGTACTTC. Amino acids: CASGGRTYEQYF.

The chain joins TRBV4-3 to TRBJ1-6; D remains unclear. The CDR3 contains 14 residues. Trimming took off 2 bases at V and 7 bases at J, with 9 bases between the two ends. Germline V lookup: CDR1 LGHNA, CDR2 YSLEER. The CDR3 reads CASSQNFPNSPLHF. In nucleotides, the CDR3 is TGCGCCAGCAGCCAAAACTTCCCCAATTCACCCCTCCACTTT.

In nucleotides, the CDR3 is TGTGCCAGCAGCTCCTCGACGGTGGAGACAGATACGCAGTATTTT. This codes for CASSSSTVETDTQYF. This chain links TRBV11-2 with TRBJ2-3; D gene uncertain. CDR3 size: 15 residues. Trimming left V 4 bases short and J 3 bases short, with 14 bases between. Germline V gene lookup returns CDR1 SGHAT and CDR2 FQNNGV.

The J gene is TRBJ2-1, the V gene TRBV11-2, with D possibly TRBD2 on 6 matching bases. The germline V gene encodes CDR1 SGHAT and CDR2 FQNNGV. V lost 6 bases to trimming and J lost 2 bases, with 14 bases between them. This CDR3 spans 15 amino acids. This CDR3 is CASSPGGKPYNEQFF. The CDR3 nucleotides are TGTGCCAGCAGTCCCGGGGGAAAACCCTACAATGAGCAGTTCTTC.

CDR3 in DNA: TGTGCCAGCAGCGTATCTAGCGGATCAGATACGCAGTATTTT. It is translated as CASSVSSGSDTQYF. The chain employs TRBV9 and TRBJ2-3; 7 nucleotides agree with TRBD2. Looked up from germline, CDR1 is SGDLS and CDR2 is YYNGEE. The CDR3 has 14 residues. With 1 base clipped from V and 4 bases from J, the junction kept 3 bases outside the gene matches. The full variable domain, its missing parts supplied by reference TRBV9 and TRBJ2-3, is DSGVTQTPKHLITATGQRVTLRCSPRSGDLSVYWYQQSLDQGLQFLIQYYNGEERAKGNILERFSAQQFPDLHSELNLSSLELGDSALYFCASSVSSGSDTQYFGPGTRLTVL.

V gene TRBV7-6 combines with J gene TRBJ2-7; 14 bases match TRBD2. CDR1 and CDR2 from the germline V gene are SGHVS and FNYEAQ. This CDR3 region has 15 residues. The ends lost 5 bases at V and 3 bases at J; junction bases unmatched: 3. DNA for the CDR3: TGTGCCAGCAGCGGGACTAGCGGGGGTAGCTACGAGCAGTACTTC. This encodes CASSGTSGGSYEQYF.

This chain connects TRBV6-6 to TRBJ2-7; no firm D call. The germline V and J ends were trimmed by 0 bases and 3 bases, with 6 bases remaining between them. The V gene's germline CDR1 is MNHNY and CDR2 SVGAGI (reference sequence). CDR3 length: 13 amino acids. CDR3 DNA sequence: TGTGCCAGCAGTTACTCGTCCAGCTACGAGCAGTACTTC. It yields the protein CASSYSSSYEQYF.

The chain employs TRBV7-8 and TRBJ2-3, with 9 bases matching TRBD2. CDR1 is SGHVS, CDR2 FQNEAQ, per germline. The V gene end was trimmed by 8 bases and the J gene end by 5 bases; junction bases not matched to a gene: 11. This CDR3 has 15 amino acids. DNA for the CDR3: TGTGCCAGCCAGTTAATAGCGGGGGTGGTAGATACGCAGTATTTT. Amino acid sequence: CASQLIAGVVDTQYF.

J is TRBJ1-2 and V is TRBV5-6; no reliable D call. Germline values: CDR1 SGHDT, CDR2 YYEEEE. The CDR3 loop spans 13 amino acids. V lost 0 bases and J 4 bases, leaving 7 bases between the germline ends. The CDR3 DNA sequence: TGTGCCAGCAGCTTGGGCGGGGTCTATGGCTACACCTTC. This gives the protein CASSLGGVYGYTF.

The chain couples TRBV7-8 to TRBJ2-1, with 7 bases that match TRBD1. In germline, CDR1 is SGHVS, CDR2 FQNEAQ. This CDR3 is 16 amino acids long. The V and J ends lost 3 bases and 0 bases, in that order; junction bases with no gene match: 5. The CDR3 region is CASSFIQGSSYNEQFF. The CDR3 DNA follows: TGTGCCAGCAGCTTTATACAGGGGAGCTCCTACAATGAGCAGTTCTTC. Combining the CDR3 with reference TRBV7-8 and TRBJ2-1 gives the whole variable domain GAGVSQSPRYKVAKRGQDVALRCDPISGHVSLFWYQQALGQGPEFLTYFQNEAQLDKSGLPSDRFFAERPEGSVSTLKIQRTQQEDSAVYLCASSFIQGSSYNEQFFGPGTRLTVL.

The chain joins TRBV27 to TRBJ1-4; TRBD1 matches 11 bases. With 7 bases clipped from V and 9 bases from J, the junction kept 10 bases outside the gene matches. The CDR3 runs to 15 residues. Germline assignment: CDR1 MNHEY and CDR2 SMNVEV (reference sequence). CDR3 region: CASTPLRDRGKKLFF. Here the CDR3 DNA reads TGTGCCAGCACCCCGCTCCGGGACAGGGGGAAAAAACTGTTTTTT.

The DNA of the CDR3 is TGTGCCAGCAGCAGACGGACAGGGGGCACAGATACGCAGTATTTT. This encodes CASSRRTGGTDTQYF. The chain joins TRBV7-3 to TRBJ2-3; 9 nucleotides align to TRBD1. The germline V gene has CDR1 SGHTA and CDR2 FQGTGA. After removal of 5 bases from V and 1 base from J, the junction contained 4 bases not matched to a gene. The CDR3 has 15 residues. Complete variable domain (other parts from reference TRBV7-3 and TRBJ2-3): GAGVSQTPSNKVTEKGKYVELRCDPISGHTALYWYRQSLGQGPEFLIYFQGTGAADDSGLPNDRFFAVRPEGSVSTLKIQRTERGDSAVYLCASSRRTGGTDTQYFGPGTRLTVL.

The V gene is TRBV5-8, the J gene TRBJ1-5; TRBD1 agrees at 10 bases. The CDR3 spans 14 residues. J gave up 6 bases and V 4 bases, and 4 bases lay outside the gene matches. Germline V gene data show CDR1 as SGHTS and CDR2 as YDEGEE. Here the CDR3 DNA reads TGTGCCAGCAGCCGACAGGGGGCCGTTCAGCCCCAGCATTTT. Translating gives CASSRQGAVQPQHF.

The chain links TRBV19 to TRBJ1-1; maybe TRBD1 (5 bases). The CDR3 totals 14 residues. The germline V gene has CDR1 LNHDA and CDR2 SQIVND (reference sequence). Trimming cost V 6 bases and J 0 bases, with 11 bases left between them. DNA for the CDR3: TGTGCCAGTAGGTTGCCAGGGCTGAACACTGAAGCTTTCTTT. It specifies CASRLPGLNTEAFF. Complete variable domain (other parts from reference TRBV19 and TRBJ1-1): DGGITQSPKYLFRKEGQNVTLSCEQNLNHDAMYWYRQDPGQGLRLIYYSQIVNDFQKGDIAEGYSVSREKKESFPLTVTSAQKNPTAFYLCASRLPGLNTEAFFGQGTRLTVV.

The V and J genes are TRBV7-9 and TRBJ1-1, with TRBD1 identical over 8 bases. Germline values: CDR1 SEHNR, CDR2 FQNEAQ (reference sequence). J was trimmed by 0 bases and V by 5 bases; bases with no gene match: 5. The CDR3 is 15 residues long. This CDR3 reads CASSPRQGLNTEAFF. The CDR3 nucleotides read TGTGCCAGCAGCCCGAGACAGGGGCTGAACACTGAAGCTTTCTTT.

CDR3 in DNA: TGTGCCACCAGCCCTAGACAGGGATGGTGGACTGAAGCTTTCTTT. This encodes CATSPRQGWWTEAFF. V usage is TRBV15 and J usage is TRBJ1-1; 7 bases are shared with TRBD1. V was pared by 5 bases and J by 5 bases, with 11 bases of the junction left unmatched. The CDR3 sequence is 15 residues long. CDR1 LNHNV and CDR2 YYDKDF come from the germline V gene (reference sequence).

CDR3: CASRGTSGSETQYF. The DNA for the CDR3 is TGTGCCAGCAGGGGGACTAGCGGGTCGGAGACCCAGTACTTC. J is TRBJ2-5 and V is TRBV25-1, with 12 nucleotides matching TRBD2. This CDR3 spans 14 amino acids. Trimming cost V 6 bases and J 5 bases; bases outside gene matches: 4. Germline lookup yields CDR1 MGHDK and CDR2 SYGVNS. The entire variable domain, with the rest obtained from reference TRBV25-1 and TRBJ2-5, is as follows: EADIYQTPRYLVIGTGKKITLECSQTMGHDKMYWYQQDPGMELHLIHYSYGVNSTEKGDLSSESTVSRIRTEHFPLTLESARPSHTSQYLCASRGTSGSETQYFGPGTRLLVL.

CDR3: CASSGQGVGTEAFF. CDR3 nucleotide sequence: TGTGCCAGCAGCGGACAGGGGGTAGGCACTGAAGCTTTCTTT. This chain connects TRBV9 to TRBJ1-1; 9 nucleotides match TRBD1. CDR1 SGDLS and CDR2 YYNGEE come from the germline V gene. Trimming at V came to 3 bases and at J to 4 bases, leaving 4 bases not matched to a gene. This CDR3 spans 14 amino acids.

The J gene is TRBJ1-1, the V gene TRBV9; D not resolved. This CDR3 has 12 residues. Germline V gives CDR1 SGDLS, CDR2 YYNGEE. V shed 4 bases and J shed 11 bases, with 15 bases lying between them. CDR3 nucleotide sequence: TGTGCCAGCAGCCGCGCAGGTCTTGGTGCTTTCTTT. Translated, it gives CASSRAGLGAFF.

The chain links TRBV9 to TRBJ2-5; 8 bases match TRBD2. From germline, CDR1 is SGDLS and CDR2 YYNGEE. The V and J ends lost 3 bases and 0 bases, in that order; junction bases with no gene match: 1. The CDR3 contains 14 residues. The CDR3, as DNA: TGTGCCAGCAGCGGGGGACTAGACCAAGAGACCCAGTACTTC. This codes for CASSGGLDQETQYF.

The rearrangement uses TRBV30 and TRBJ2-5; perhaps TRBD2 as D (5 bases). Germline lookup yields CDR1 GTSNPN and CDR2 SVGIG (reference sequence). The CDR3 is made up of 14 amino acids. The ends were cut back, 4 bases at V and 2 bases at J, with 14 bases in the middle. CDR3 sequence (DNA): TGTGCCTGGACCCGAGGGCTTAAACAAGAGACCCAGTACTTC. It specifies CAWTRGLKQETQYF.

The rearrangement uses TRBV7-2 and TRBJ2-6, with D perhaps TRBD1 (6 bases). Germline CDR1 reads SGHTA; CDR2 reads FQGNSA. The length of the CDR3 is 15 residues. The V and J ends lost 6 bases and 1 base respectively, with 10 bases between them. In nucleotides, the CDR3 is TGTGCCAGCAGATCAACAGGGTCTGGGGCCAACGTCCTGACTTTC. It is translated as CASRSTGSGANVLTF.